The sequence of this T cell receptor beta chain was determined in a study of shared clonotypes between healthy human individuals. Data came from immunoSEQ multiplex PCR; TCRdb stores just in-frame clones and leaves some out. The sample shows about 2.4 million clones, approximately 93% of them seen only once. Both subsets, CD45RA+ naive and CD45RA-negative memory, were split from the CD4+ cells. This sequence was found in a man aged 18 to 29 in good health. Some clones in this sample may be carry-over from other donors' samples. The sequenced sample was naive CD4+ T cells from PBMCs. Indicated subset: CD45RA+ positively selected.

CDR3 DNA sequence: TGTGCCAGCAGCAACGAGAACACCGGGGAGCTGTTTTTT. It translates to CASSNENTGELFF. This rearrangement joins TRBV5-4 to TRBJ2-2; no clear D. The germline V gene has CDR1 SGHNT and CDR2 YYREEE (reference sequence). This CDR3 comprises 13 residues. V was trimmed by 4 bases and J by 1 base, leaving 5 bases between them. Full variable domain (remainder filled in from reference TRBV5-4 and TRBJ2-2): ETGVTQSPTHLIKTRGQQVTLRCSSQSGHNTVSWYQQALGQGPQFIFQYYREEENGRGNFPPRFSGLQFPNYSSELNVNALELDDSALYLCASSNENTGELFFGEGSRLTVL.